This note documents a single T cell receptor (beta chain) sequence. This CDR3 is 15 amino acids long. After removal of 6 bases from V and 4 bases from J, the junction contained 3 bases not matched to a gene. CDR1 is SGHNT, CDR2 YENEEA, per germline. This specimen comes from a study of blood T cell repertoires in COVID-19. This table comes from immunoSEQ multiplex PCR, and its TCRdb copy is limited to in-frame clones, with some not included. The repertoire has tens of thousands of clones, roughly 85% of them found once; the top ten carry less than 55%. The rearrangement uses TRBV11-3 and TRBJ2-2, with TRBD1 matching 12 bases. The sequence came from a woman aged 55-69 years with COVID-19, enrolled during active disease. Input material: peripheral blood. DNA for the CDR3: TGTGCCAGCAGGGGGACAGGGGGCTCCACCGGGGAGCTGTTTTTT. It is translated as CASRGTGGSTGELFF.